The entry that follows covers one T cell receptor (beta chain) sequence. Its antigen is not known. These data originate in a study of cytomegalovirus exposure and HLA in healthy donors. For the study at large: T cells numbering about 179 million yielded more than 95 million unique TCR beta sequences in an earlier analysis. General study findings and limits: Both high specificity and high sensitivity reportedly marked the classifier's diagnosis of cytomegalovirus status. After further analysis at a later stage, around 17,000 TCR beta sequences were associated with HLA alleles at 0.05 false discovery rate.

With V trimmed by 3 bases and J by 5 bases, 6 bases remained unmatched. Germline lookup yields CDR1 SGHAT and CDR2 FQDESV (reference sequence). CDR3 length: 14 residues. PCR primers comprised 60 Vbeta and 13 Jbeta primers. Generated by immunoSEQ multiplex PCR, the TCRdb table keeps only in-frame clones and is missing some. This sample has 150,000 to 200,000 clones; 75% to 85% occur once, and the top ten carry about 2.5%. J is TRBJ1-1 and V is TRBV11-1; TRBD1 matches at 7 bases. The receptor was derived from a woman in her forties or fifties in good health and CMV-seronegative. Sequencing was done on a sample of PBMCs. CDR3 sequence: CASSFSQGRTEAFF. The CDR3 DNA sequence: TGTGCCAGCAGCTTCTCACAGGGGAGGACTGAAGCTTTCTTT.